The 27 T cell receptor beta chains reported below all come from one sample, sequenced in a study of blood T cell repertoires in COVID-19. The assay was immunoSEQ multiplex PCR, and TCRdb's table has in-frame clones only and misses some. Among around 100,000 clones, around 88% were seen once, and the ten largest hold roughly 5%. Sample: peripheral blood. The source is a human donor in a cohort sampled during active COVID-19.

The chain joins TRBV28 to TRBJ2-1, with 12 positions matching TRBD2. The germline V gene encodes CDR1 MDHEN and CDR2 SYDVKM. This CDR3 is 12 amino acids long. V shed 5 bases and J 15 bases; nucleotides not matched to a gene: 5. CDR3 amino acids: CASSKGLAGRFF. DNA for the CDR3: TGTGCCAGCAGTAAAGGACTAGCGGGACGGTTCTTC.

The chain employs TRBV28 and TRBJ2-5; 10 nucleotides line up with TRBD1. The CDR3 totals 15 residues. The V and J ends lost 3 bases and 4 bases, in that order; junction bases with no gene match: 5. Looked up from germline, CDR1 is MDHEN and CDR2 is SYDVKM. The CDR3 nucleotides read TGTGCCAGCAGTTTGGGACAGGGGAGAGGAGAGACCCAGTACTTC. Translating it yields CASSLGQGRGETQYF.

This clone was seen a handful of times. The CDR3 reads CATSETRLAGGRNEQFF. CDR3 nucleotides: TGTGCCACCAGCGAAACCCGGCTAGCGGGAGGACGCAATGAGCAGTTCTTC. The V call is TRBV24-1, the J call TRBJ2-1, with 11 bases that match TRBD2. Germline assignment: CDR1 KGHDR and CDR2 SFDVKD. The CDR3 is made up of 17 amino acids. The V gene end was trimmed by 7 bases and the J gene end by 6 bases; junction bases not matched to a gene: 13.

This chain connects TRBV28 to TRBJ2-1, with D possibly being TRBD1 (5 bases). Between the trimmed V and J ends, which lost 5 bases and 5 bases, there was a span of 25 bases. The CDR3 length is 18 residues. Germline CDR1 MDHEN, CDR2 SYDVKM. The CDR3 DNA reads as TGTGCCAGCAGTCCCCCCTGGGGAAAGGGGCTAAGGGACAATGAGCAGTTCTTC. This sequence encodes CASSPPWGKGLRDNEQFF.

The V and J genes are TRBV28 and TRBJ2-2; TRBD2 matches at 13 bases. V lost 7 bases, J lost 5 bases, and 7 bases stayed unmatched. CDR1 MDHEN and CDR2 SYDVKM come from the germline V gene. The CDR3 totals 16 residues. CDR3 region: CASTEGLAGITGELFF. CDR3 coding DNA: TGTGCCAGCACCGAGGGACTAGCGGGAATAACCGGGGAGCTGTTTTTT.

The J gene is TRBJ1-1, the V gene TRBV28; 9 bases match TRBD1. V lost 3 bases, J lost 0 bases, and 8 bases stayed unmatched. Germline V gene data show CDR1 as MDHEN and CDR2 as SYDVKM. CDR3 size: 17 residues. In nucleotides, the CDR3 is TGTGCCAGCAGTTTGTTCGGGACAGGGTACATGAACACTGAAGCTTTCTTT. This gives the protein CASSLFGTGYMNTEAFF.

The rearrangement joins TRBV29-1 to TRBJ1-1; the D gene is possibly TRBD1 (6 bases). This CDR3 spans 17 amino acids. The germline gives CDR1 SQVTM, CDR2 ANQGSEA. V lost 2 bases and J 0 bases, leaving 19 bases between the germline ends. CDR3 sequence: CSVEPRGGGKMNTEAFF. The CDR3 DNA is TGCAGCGTTGAACCGAGGGGGGGAGGAAAGATGAACACTGAAGCTTTCTTT.

This clone appeared once. The chain has TRBV18 and TRBJ2-5; 8 bases are shared with TRBD1. Germline lookup yields CDR1 KGHSH and CDR2 LQKENI. Trimming at V came to 3 bases and at J to 2 bases, leaving 5 bases not matched to a gene. The CDR3 has 15 amino acids. The CDR3 nucleotides are TGTGCCAGCTCACCCACTCGGACAGGGCAAGAGACCCAGTACTTC. It is translated as CASSPTRTGQETQYF.

The chain has TRBV20-1 and TRBJ2-2, with D tentatively TRBD2 (6 bases). V lost 3 bases and J 0 bases, leaving 14 bases between the germline ends. Germline loops: CDR1 DFQATT, CDR2 SNEGSKA (reference sequence). The CDR3 is 16 residues long. CDR3 sequence reads: CSASVAGTPNTGELFF. The DNA of the CDR3 is TGCAGTGCTAGTGTAGCCGGGACTCCGAACACCGGGGAGCTGTTTTTT.

This sequence joins TRBV29-1 and TRBJ2-1, with D tentatively TRBD1 (5 bases). Trimming cost V 3 bases and J 2 bases, with 8 bases left between them. Germline assignment: CDR1 SQVTM and CDR2 ANQGSEA. This CDR3 contains 13 residues. CDR3 in amino acids: CSVDGHPYNEQFF. Here the CDR3 DNA reads TGCAGCGTTGACGGACACCCCTACAATGAGCAGTTCTTC.

This sequence joins TRBV5-8 and TRBJ2-7; TRBD2 agrees at 10 bases. This CDR3 contains 15 residues. Germline V lookup: CDR1 SGHTS, CDR2 YDEGEE. J was trimmed by 4 bases and V by 4 bases; bases with no gene match: 8. CDR3 nucleotides: TGTGCCAGCAGCCAAAGACTAGCGGGCCTTTACGAGCAGTACTTC. It translates to CASSQRLAGLYEQYF.

This clone was seen more than once but under ten times. The V and J genes are TRBV7-3 and TRBJ1-2; D is unclear. Germline lookup yields CDR1 SGHTA and CDR2 FQGTGA. The CDR3 has 15 residues. Trimming left V 1 base short and J 4 bases short, with 13 bases between. The CDR3 reads CASSLNPGAGYGYTF. CDR3 nucleotides: TGTGCCAGCAGCTTAAACCCGGGAGCCGGCTATGGCTACACCTTC.

The chain uses TRBV24-1 and TRBJ1-2; 7 bases fit TRBD1. The CDR3 extends over 16 amino acids. Per germline, CDR1 KGHDR and CDR2 SFDVKD. The trim removed 3 bases at V and 4 bases at J, leaving 10 bases unmatched. As DNA, the CDR3 is TGTGCCACCAGTGATAACGGAGAGACAGGGCGCTATGGCTACACCTTC. As protein: CATSDNGETGRYGYTF.

This sequence joins TRBV4-2 and TRBJ1-6; 8 nucleotides line up with TRBD1. Germline V gene data show CDR1 as LGHNA and CDR2 as YNFKEQ. The ends lost 4 bases at V and 5 bases at J; junction bases unmatched: 7. The CDR3 covers 16 residues. For the CDR3, the DNA is TGTGCCAGCAGCCGGGGCCCGGGACAGGATAATTCACCCCTCCACTTT. This encodes CASSRGPGQDNSPLHF.

The V and J genes are TRBV2 and TRBJ2-3; 8 positions match TRBD2. The length of the CDR3 is 15 residues. Germline CDR1 reads SNHLY; CDR2 reads FYNNEI. V was clipped by 7 bases and J by 0 bases; unmatched bases: 6. The CDR3 sequence is CASTGSGTSTDTQYF. CDR3 in DNA: TGTGCCAGCACTGGTAGCGGGACTAGCACAGATACGCAGTATTTT.

The chain links TRBV24-1 to TRBJ1-6; 7 bases fit TRBD1. The CDR3 covers 17 residues. The ends lost 1 base at V and 7 bases at J; junction bases unmatched: 9. CDR1 KGHDR and CDR2 SFDVKD come from the germline V gene. In DNA form, the CDR3 reads TGTGCCACCAGTGATTTCGGGTCTGACAGGGTCAATTCACCCCTCCACTTT. Encoded protein: CATSDFGSDRVNSPLHF.

This chain uses TRBV14 with TRBJ1-2; weak D call: TRBD1 (6 bases). V was cut by 4 bases and J by 8 bases, with 11 bases left in between. The CDR3 totals 12 residues. From germline, CDR1 is SGHDN and CDR2 FVKESK. This CDR3 reads CASSLFGGGYTF. DNA for the CDR3: TGTGCCAGCAGCCTGTTTGGGGGCGGCTACACCTTC.

The J gene is TRBJ2-7, the V gene TRBV28; possibly TRBD2 for D (6 bases). CDR1 and CDR2 (germline): MDHEN, SYDVKM. The CDR3 covers 16 residues. Trimming left V 1 base short and J 5 bases short, with 18 bases between. The DNA of the CDR3 is TGTGCCAGCAGTTTATTCGTAAGGGGCGGAGGGGACGAGCAGTACTTC. Amino acid sequence: CASSLFVRGGGDEQYF.

This sequence joins TRBV30 and TRBJ1-2, with 7 bases aligning to TRBD1. V shed 3 bases, J shed 2 bases, and the junction held 18 bases outside the gene matches. This CDR3 spans 18 amino acids. The germline V gene has CDR1 GTSNPN and CDR2 SVGIG (reference sequence). As DNA, the CDR3 is TGTGCCTGGAGCCGTGACAGGGTTTCGATCGGACGAAACTATGGCTACACCTTC. Its translation is CAWSRDRVSIGRNYGYTF.

V and J are TRBV5-1 and TRBJ2-7, with 7 positions matching TRBD2. Germline values: CDR1 SGHRS, CDR2 YFSETQ. CDR3 length equals 12 residues. The V gene end was trimmed by 4 bases and the J gene end by 3 bases; junction bases not matched to a gene: 1. CDR3 sequence reads: CASSGEGYEQYF. Here the CDR3 DNA reads TGCGCCAGCAGCGGGGAGGGCTACGAGCAGTACTTC.

This clone was observed many times. The V gene is TRBV10-3, the J gene TRBJ2-7, with D tentatively TRBD1 (6 bases). V shed 7 bases and J shed 2 bases, with 15 bases lying between them. This CDR3 spans 14 amino acids. Germline V CDR1 and CDR2: ENHRY, SYGVKD. Here the CDR3 DNA reads TGTGCCATCACTCAACAGGGTTCGGCCTACGAGCAGTACTTC. This sequence encodes CAITQQGSAYEQYF.

This chain links TRBV5-8 with TRBJ2-7; maybe TRBD2 (6 bases). Germline lookup yields CDR1 SGHTS and CDR2 YDEGEE. The CDR3 sequence is 15 residues long. The ends were cut back, 3 bases at V and 7 bases at J, with 20 bases in the middle. CDR3 coding DNA: TGTGCCAGCAGCTCTCGGGGAGGACACCGGAGGGAGCAGTACTTC. Protein product: CASSSRGGHRREQYF.

This clone was detected only once. The rearrangement joins TRBV5-1 to TRBJ1-6, with a possible D match to TRBD1 (6 bases). CDR3 length equals 14 residues. V was shortened by 2 bases and J by 9 bases, with 12 bases between the two germline ends. Germline CDR1 SGHRS, CDR2 YFSETQ. CDR3 DNA sequence: TGCGCCAGCAGCTTTACAGGGTTCGGTTCACCCCTCCACTTT. It specifies CASSFTGFGSPLHF.

This sequence joins TRBV4-2 and TRBJ2-2, with TRBD1 matching 8 bases. V was pared by 4 bases and J by 2 bases, with 9 bases of the junction left unmatched. The CDR3 extends over 17 amino acids. Germline CDR1 and CDR2: LGHNA and YNFKEQ. CDR3 sequence: CASSRDTGGRNTGELFF. Here the CDR3 DNA reads TGTGCCAGCAGCCGAGATACAGGGGGAAGAAACACCGGGGAGCTGTTTTTT.

This chain connects TRBV27 to TRBJ2-7, with D possibly TRBD1 on 6 matching bases. Per germline, CDR1 MNHEY and CDR2 SMNVEV (reference sequence). Trimming left V 8 bases short and J 2 bases short, with 19 bases between. This CDR3 spans 15 amino acids. CDR3 in DNA: TGTGCCAGCTCTAGGATCCGGGACACCGCCTACGAGCAGTACTTC. Translation: CASSRIRDTAYEQYF.

This clone was seen once. The chain joins TRBV28 to TRBJ1-3; D might be TRBD1 (6 bases). This CDR3 is built from 16 residues. Germline V lookup: CDR1 MDHEN, CDR2 SYDVKM. The germline V and J ends were trimmed by 4 bases and 2 bases, with 15 bases remaining between them. CDR3 in DNA: TGTGCCAGCAGTTCCCACAGGGCCCCCCCTGGAAACACCATATATTTT. Protein sequence: CASSSHRAPPGNTIYF.

The rearrangement uses TRBV5-6 and TRBJ2-2, with 11 positions matching TRBD2. Germline V gene data show CDR1 as SGHDT and CDR2 as YYEEEE. CDR3 length: 16 residues. Unmatched junction bases numbered 6, after V lost 4 bases and J lost 4 bases. DNA of the CDR3: TGTGCCAGCAGCCCCGGACTAGCGGGCGCCACCGGGGAGCTGTTTTTT. Protein: CASSPGLAGATGELFF.